This is a list of T cell receptor beta chains from one sample in a study of shared clonotypes between healthy human individuals. Produced via immunoSEQ multiplex PCR; TCRdb's table is partial and in-frame only. The sample comprises approximately 2.1 million clones, about 92% of which are singletons, and 0.3% to 0.4% rests with the top ten. Material: naive CD4+ T cells from PBMCs. The receptors were gathered from a man aged 18 to 29 in good health. Some clones in this sample may be carry-over from other donors' samples. The CDR3 runs from the conserved cysteine through the conserved F or W. The D gene is left open where the match is weak.

j_call v_call d_call cdr3_nt cdr3_aa
TRBJ2-1 TRBV4-1 . TGCGCCAGCAGCCTTGGGACCTTAGATGAGCAGTTCTTC CASSLGTLDEQFF
TRBJ1-4 TRBV15 TRBD1 TGTGCCACCAGCAGGCCCCAGGGGGGTTGGGAAAAACTGTTTTTT CATSRPQGGWEKLFF
TRBJ1-2 TRBV28 . TGTGCCAGCTCATTTGGAATCCTCTATGGCTACACCTTC CASSFGILYGYTF
TRBJ1-1 TRBV11-2 TRBD1 TGTGCCAGCAGCAAGGACAGGGTACCAAACGCGCTCGTGGCTTTCTTT CASSKDRVPNALVAFF
TRBJ1-1 TRBV5-6 . TGTGCCAGCAGCGACGGCCCTCGGTTGTGGGTGAAGACTGAAGCTTTCTTT CASSDGPRLWVKTEAFF
TRBJ2-1 TRBV5-1 TRBD2 TGCGCCAGCAGCGCGGGACTAGCGGGAAAAAGGTCCTACAATGAGCAGTTCTTC CASSAGLAGKRSYNEQFF
TRBJ2-7 TRBV4-1 TRBD2 TGCGCCAGCAGCCACGCTACTAGCGGCGCGAACTCCTACGAGCAGTACTTC CASSHATSGANSYEQYF
TRBJ1-1 TRBV9 . TGTGCCAGCAGCCCCGGGTCTTTACAGGAAGCTTTCTTT CASSPGSLQEAFF
TRBJ2-2 TRBV28 . TGTGCCAGCAGTCCCGGGGGCTTGAACACCGGGGAGCTGTTTTTT CASSPGGLNTGELFF
TRBJ2-4 TRBV2 . TGTGCCAGTCACCACGGGGGAGACATTCAGTACTTC CASHHGGDIQYF